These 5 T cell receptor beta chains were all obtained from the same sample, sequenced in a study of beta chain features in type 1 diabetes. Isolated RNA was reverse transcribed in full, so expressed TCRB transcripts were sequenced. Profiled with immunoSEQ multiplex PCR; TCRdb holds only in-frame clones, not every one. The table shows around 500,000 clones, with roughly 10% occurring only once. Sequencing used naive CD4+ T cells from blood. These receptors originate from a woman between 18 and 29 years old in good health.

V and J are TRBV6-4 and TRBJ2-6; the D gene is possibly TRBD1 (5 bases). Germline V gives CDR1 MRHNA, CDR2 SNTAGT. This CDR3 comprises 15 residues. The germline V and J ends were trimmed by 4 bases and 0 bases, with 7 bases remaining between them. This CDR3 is CASSAQGSGANVLTF. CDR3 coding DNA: TGTGCCAGCAGTGCGCAGGGCTCTGGGGCCAACGTCCTGACTTTC.

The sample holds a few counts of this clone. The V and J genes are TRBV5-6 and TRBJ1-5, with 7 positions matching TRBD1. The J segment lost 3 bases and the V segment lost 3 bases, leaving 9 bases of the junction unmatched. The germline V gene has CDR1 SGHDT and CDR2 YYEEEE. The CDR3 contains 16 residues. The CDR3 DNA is TGTGCCAGCAGCTCCGGGACAGCCAACGACAATCAGCCCCAGCATTTT. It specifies CASSSGTANDNQPQHF.

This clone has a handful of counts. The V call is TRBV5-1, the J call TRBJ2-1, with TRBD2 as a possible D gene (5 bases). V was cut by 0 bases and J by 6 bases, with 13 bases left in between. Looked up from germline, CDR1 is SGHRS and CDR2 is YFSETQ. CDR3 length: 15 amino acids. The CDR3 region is CASSLVLGRFNEQFF. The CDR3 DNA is TGCGCCAGCAGCTTGGTACTAGGAAGGTTCAATGAGCAGTTCTTC.

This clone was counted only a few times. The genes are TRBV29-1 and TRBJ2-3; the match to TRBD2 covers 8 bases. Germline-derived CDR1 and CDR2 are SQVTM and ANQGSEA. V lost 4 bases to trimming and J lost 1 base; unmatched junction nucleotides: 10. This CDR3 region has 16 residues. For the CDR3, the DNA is TGCAGCGTTGGGGATTCCGCGGGGGGCGGCACAGATACGCAGTATTTT. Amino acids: CSVGDSAGGGTDTQYF.

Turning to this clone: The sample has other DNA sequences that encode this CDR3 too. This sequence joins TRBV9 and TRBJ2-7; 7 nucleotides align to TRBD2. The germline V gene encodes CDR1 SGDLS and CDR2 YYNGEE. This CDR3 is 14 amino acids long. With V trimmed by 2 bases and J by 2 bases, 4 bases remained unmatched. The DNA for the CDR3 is TGTGCCAGCAGCGTGTCTAGCGGAACCTACGAGCAGTACTTC. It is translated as CASSVSSGTYEQYF.